This TCR beta chain comes out of a study of blood T cell repertoires in COVID-19. The sample holds a few counts of this clone. The CDR3 has 16 residues. From germline, CDR1 is ENHRY and CDR2 SYGVKD. J lost 4 bases, V lost 0 bases, and 7 bases had no gene match. Original methodology: Amplified reference gene primers provided the basis for estimating nucleated cell counts. TCRdb keeps only in-frame clones here, not all; method: immunoSEQ multiplex PCR. The DNA gave D and trimming, while V, J and clone size come from that table. Of some 200,000 clones in the sample, around 81% were seen once. The specimen was PBMCs or T cells enriched from blood (not recorded which). The source is a woman between 50 and 59 years old with acute COVID-19. This chain joins TRBV10-3 and TRBJ2-5; TRBD2 aligns across 8 bases. CDR3 coding DNA: TGTGCCATCAGTGAGTCGACCGGGGGGGCCGGAGAGACCCAGTACTTC. Protein product: CAISESTGGAGETQYF.